Presented here are 27 T cell receptor beta chains from one specimen sequenced in a study of T cell responses to AZD1222 COVID-19 vaccine. Produced via immunoSEQ multiplex PCR; TCRdb's table is partial and in-frame only. Of about 100,000 clones listed, roughly 87% are singletons. Here the sequenced sample was peripheral blood, taken on day 0 of AZD1222 vaccination. Source of these receptors: an adult in good health.

This clone was counted between two and nine times. The chain has TRBV4-2 and TRBJ2-7; possibly TRBD1 for D (6 bases). CDR1 and CDR2 (germline): LGHNA, YNFKEQ. The CDR3 spans 13 residues. Trimming shortened V by 4 bases and J by 4 bases, and 11 bases separated the two germline ends. The DNA for the CDR3 is TGTGCCAGCAGCCCGACAGGCCGATACGAGCAGTACTTC. Translating gives CASSPTGRYEQYF.

CDR3 amino acids: CAWSRGTENTEAFF. The CDR3 bases are TGTGCCTGGAGCCGAGGGACAGAGAACACTGAAGCTTTCTTT. The rearrangement links TRBV30 to TRBJ1-1, with TRBD1 matching 7 bases. Losses at the gene ends were 3 bases for V and 1 base for J; bases not matched to a gene: 5. The germline CDR1 and CDR2 sequences are GTSNPN and SVGIG (reference sequence). This CDR3 has 14 residues.

V usage is TRBV6-4 and J usage is TRBJ2-7; 7 nucleotides line up with TRBD2. The CDR3 runs to 15 residues. With 1 base clipped from V and 4 bases from J, the junction kept 7 bases outside the gene matches. The germline V gene encodes CDR1 MRHNA and CDR2 SNTAGT. The CDR3 sequence: CASSDYAGAGYEQYF. The DNA of the CDR3 is TGTGCCAGCAGTGACTATGCGGGAGCCGGGTACGAGCAGTACTTC.

This clone showed up just once. The chain employs TRBV30 and TRBJ2-1, with TRBD2 matching over 8 bases. CDR1 is GTSNPN and CDR2 is SVGIG in the germline V gene (reference sequence). V gave up 0 bases and J gave up 12 bases; unmatched junction bases: 10. The CDR3 has 14 residues. CDR3 sequence reads: CAWSVQIAGMRQFF. For the CDR3, the DNA is TGTGCCTGGAGTGTACAGATAGCGGGAATGAGGCAGTTCTTC.

Only one count was recorded for this clone. The CDR3 is CASSQQLGGSYYEQYF. The CDR3 DNA sequence: TGCGCCAGCAGCCAACAATTGGGCGGGAGTTACTACGAGCAGTACTTC. The chain carries TRBV4-1 and TRBJ2-7, with 7 positions matching TRBD2. V lost 2 bases, J lost 3 bases, and 10 bases stayed unmatched. This CDR3 is built from 16 residues. Germline CDR1 and CDR2: MGHRA and YSYEKL.

J is TRBJ1-2 and V is TRBV27, with 9 bases matching TRBD1. The CDR3 is 16 amino acids. Germline V gives CDR1 MNHEY, CDR2 SMNVEV (reference sequence). After removal of 6 bases from V and 3 bases from J, the junction contained 11 bases not matched to a gene. This CDR3 reads CASRTIGQGPYYGYTF. CDR3 sequence (DNA): TGTGCCAGCAGGACCATTGGACAGGGGCCATACTATGGCTACACCTTC.

The J gene is TRBJ2-1, the V gene TRBV28; 9 bases align to TRBD2. Trimming cost V 11 bases and J 7 bases; bases outside gene matches: 18. The CDR3 spans 16 residues. Germline CDR1 MDHEN, CDR2 SYDVKM. The CDR3 region is CAGGSPLAGGVNEQFF. CDR3 DNA: TGTGCCGGTGGGAGTCCGTTGGCGGGAGGGGTGAATGAGCAGTTCTTC.

This clone was counted only a few times. V gene TRBV10-3 combines with J gene TRBJ2-1, with TRBD2 identical over 8 bases. V was clipped by 7 bases and J by 9 bases; unmatched bases: 11. The CDR3 covers 14 residues. The germline CDR1 and CDR2 sequences are ENHRY and SYGVKD. The CDR3 loop reads CAITDSGTRSEQFF. The CDR3 coding sequence is TGTGCCATCACCGATAGCGGGACCCGGAGTGAGCAGTTCTTC.

The chain uses TRBV10-2 and TRBJ1-1; tentative D call: TRBD1 (5 bases). Germline lookup yields CDR1 WSHSY and CDR2 SAAADI. This CDR3 contains 17 residues. V was pared by 2 bases and J by 1 base, with 17 bases between. The CDR3 is CASSETLGVGTNTEAFF. The CDR3 nucleotides are TGCGCCAGCAGTGAGACCTTGGGAGTGGGGACGAACACTGAAGCTTTCTTT.

This sequence joins TRBV7-2 and TRBJ1-2; no definite D call. Germline lookup yields CDR1 SGHTA and CDR2 FQGNSA. V was shortened by 0 bases and J by 3 bases, with 11 bases between the two germline ends. CDR3 length: 15 residues. Here the CDR3 reads CASSLAQSQHYGYTF. CDR3 in DNA: TGTGCCAGCAGCTTAGCGCAGTCACAACACTATGGCTACACCTTC.

Only a few counts were recorded for this clone. This chain connects TRBV2 to TRBJ1-5, with TRBD1 matching 10 bases. J was trimmed by 6 bases and V by 4 bases; bases with no gene match: 0. The germline V gene encodes CDR1 SNHLY and CDR2 FYNNEI. This CDR3 region has 13 residues. CDR3 sequence (DNA): TGTGCCAGCAGTGGGACAGGGGGTCAGCCCCAGCATTTT. This gives the protein CASSGTGGQPQHF.

This clone is medium-sized (0.01 to 0.1%) within its sample. V usage is TRBV6-5 and J usage is TRBJ2-3, with D uncertain. The CDR3 is 14 residues long. Per germline, CDR1 MNHEY and CDR2 SVGAGI. Trimming cost V 0 bases and J 8 bases, with 12 bases left between them. This CDR3 is CASSYSTPGRTQYF. As DNA, the CDR3 is TGTGCCAGCAGTTACTCGACCCCGGGCCGTACGCAGTATTTT.

This sequence joins TRBV10-3 and TRBJ2-7; TRBD2 agrees at 10 bases. CDR1 and CDR2 from the germline V gene are ENHRY and SYGVKD. The V gene end was trimmed by 2 bases and the J gene end by 1 base; junction bases not matched to a gene: 5. The CDR3 runs 16 residues. CDR3 DNA: TGTGCCATCAGTGAGAATCTAGCGGGAGCATCCTACGAGCAGTACTTC. Its translation is CAISENLAGASYEQYF.

This rearrangement joins TRBV3-1 (or the pseudogene TRBV3-2) to TRBJ2-1, with 12 bases lining up with TRBD2. V dropped 4 bases and J dropped 3; count of bases not matched to a gene: 10. The CDR3 totals 18 residues. Germline V gene lookup returns CDR1 LGHDT and CDR2 YNNKEL (reference sequence). The CDR3 here is CASSPAFGTSGFYNEQFF. DNA of the CDR3: TGTGCCAGCAGCCCAGCTTTCGGGACTAGCGGGTTCTACAATGAGCAGTTCTTC.

This chain joins TRBV10-3 and TRBJ2-3; 7 bases match TRBD2. In germline, CDR1 is ENHRY, CDR2 SYGVKD. J lost 2 bases, V lost 0 bases, and 5 bases had no gene match. The CDR3 sequence is 16 residues long. CDR3 in DNA: TGTGCCATCAGTGAGTCTCCAGCGGGGAACACAGATACGCAGTATTTT. Amino acid sequence: CAISESPAGNTDTQYF.

The chain has TRBV19 and TRBJ1-6; unclear D gene. This CDR3 comprises 15 residues. Germline V gene sequence: CDR1 LNHDA, CDR2 SQIVND (reference sequence). V lost 3 bases and J lost 11, with 17 bases in between. The CDR3 DNA sequence: TGTGCCAGTAGTATCGGATCGACGGGCGGTACACCCCTCCACTTT. Translated: CASSIGSTGGTPLHF.

The table lists this clone with many counts. This sequence joins TRBV28 and TRBJ2-7, with 8 bases matching TRBD2. Germline values: CDR1 MDHEN, CDR2 SYDVKM. The CDR3 is 12 residues long. J gave up 7 bases and V 7 bases, and 6 bases lay outside the gene matches. DNA of the CDR3: TGTGCCAGCACAGTGAGCGGGAGAGAGCAGTACTTC. As protein: CASTVSGREQYF.

This chain links TRBV20-1 with TRBJ1-5; D possibly corresponds to TRBD1 (5 bases). CDR1 DFQATT and CDR2 SNEGSKA come from the germline V gene (reference sequence). Trimming cost V 3 bases and J 7 bases, with 13 bases left between them. CDR3 length: 13 amino acids. CDR3 nucleotides: TGCAGTGCTAGTTCCAGGGTAAGGCAGCCCCAGCATTTT. Protein: CSASSRVRQPQHF.

V usage is TRBV6-1 and J usage is TRBJ2-3; D is undetermined. Trimming stripped 1 base from V and 1 base from J, with 12 bases between. The CDR3 totals 16 residues. Per germline, CDR1 MNHNS and CDR2 SASEGT. CDR3 amino acids: CASSEGDFYGTDTQYF. For the CDR3, the DNA is TGTGCCAGCAGTGAAGGAGATTTTTACGGCACAGATACGCAGTATTTT.

The table lists this clone with a few counts. The chain combines TRBV5-8 with TRBJ2-5; possibly TRBD1 for D (5 bases). CDR3 size: 13 residues. Germline CDR1 and CDR2: SGHTS and YDEGEE. Between the trimmed V and J ends, which lost 4 bases and 4 bases, there was a span of 11 bases. CDR3 nucleotides: TGTGCCAGCAGCGGCAGGGTTGGAGAGACCCAGTACTTC. The encoded protein is CASSGRVGETQYF.

The chain has TRBV19 and TRBJ2-1; 11 positions match TRBD2. Germline CDR1 reads LNHDA; CDR2 reads SQIVND (reference sequence). After removal of 6 bases from V and 3 bases from J, the junction contained 19 bases not matched to a gene. The length of the CDR3 is 20 residues. This CDR3 is CASSSQYGKLAGDFYNEQFF. Written as DNA, the CDR3 is TGTGCCAGTAGCAGTCAATATGGAAAACTAGCGGGAGATTTCTACAATGAGCAGTTCTTC.

The chain joins TRBV7-9 to TRBJ2-1; perhaps TRBD2 as D (5 bases). The germline V gene has CDR1 SEHNR and CDR2 FQNEAQ (reference sequence). V shed 3 bases and J shed 7 bases, with 22 bases lying between them. CDR3 length: 17 amino acids. The CDR3 DNA sequence: TGTGCCAGCAGCTTCCTTCCGGGCAACCTGCAGCGGAATGAGCAGTTCTTC. This translates into CASSFLPGNLQRNEQFF.

The chain joins TRBV24-1 to TRBJ2-1, with D unclear. Germline values: CDR1 KGHDR, CDR2 SFDVKD. Trimming pared 3 bases from V and 5 bases from J, leaving 4 bases between. This CDR3 has 12 residues. DNA of the CDR3: TGTGCCACCAGTGATCCCCACAATGAGCAGTTCTTC. Protein product: CATSDPHNEQFF.

The chain combines TRBV9 with TRBJ2-1; no reliable D call. V lost 3 bases and J 5 bases, leaving 6 bases between the germline ends. In germline, CDR1 is SGDLS, CDR2 YYNGEE. The CDR3 covers 12 residues. This chain's CDR3 is CASSGRHNEQFF. The CDR3 DNA reads as TGTGCCAGCAGCGGACGCCACAATGAGCAGTTCTTC.

The chain is built from TRBV19 and TRBJ1-2, with D unresolved. The V end was cut by 6 bases, the J end by 2 bases, with 13 bases between. The V gene's germline CDR1 is LNHDA and CDR2 SQIVND (reference sequence). The CDR3 is 14 residues long. The CDR3 bases are TGTGCCAGTAGCTTGGCGGACCGCAACTATGGCTACACCTTC. This sequence encodes CASSLADRNYGYTF.

This chain uses TRBV5-6 with TRBJ1-1; unclear D gene. V shed 1 base and J shed 4 bases, with 11 bases lying between them. CDR1 is SGHDT and CDR2 is YYEEEE in the germline V gene. This CDR3 region has 14 residues. CDR3 in DNA: TGTGCCAGCAGCTTGAACCCGGGTAGCACTGAAGCTTTCTTT. Translated, it gives CASSLNPGSTEAFF. The full variable domain, in which reference TRBV5-6 and TRBJ1-1 provide the parts outside the CDR3, is DAGVTQSPTHLIKTRGQQVTLRCSPKSGHDTVSWYQQALGQGPQFIFQYYEEEERQRGNFPDRFSGHQFPNYSSELNVNALLLGDSALYLCASSLNPGSTEAFFGQGTRLTVV.

The chain uses TRBV10-3 and TRBJ1-2; 8 bases map to TRBD1. The CDR3 has 17 residues. Germline CDR1 is ENHRY and CDR2 is SYGVKD. V shed 0 bases and J 5 bases; nucleotides not matched to a gene: 11. The chain's CDR3 is CAISESGTGGEVYGYTF. In DNA form, the CDR3 reads TGTGCCATCAGTGAGTCCGGCACAGGGGGTGAAGTTTATGGCTACACCTTC.